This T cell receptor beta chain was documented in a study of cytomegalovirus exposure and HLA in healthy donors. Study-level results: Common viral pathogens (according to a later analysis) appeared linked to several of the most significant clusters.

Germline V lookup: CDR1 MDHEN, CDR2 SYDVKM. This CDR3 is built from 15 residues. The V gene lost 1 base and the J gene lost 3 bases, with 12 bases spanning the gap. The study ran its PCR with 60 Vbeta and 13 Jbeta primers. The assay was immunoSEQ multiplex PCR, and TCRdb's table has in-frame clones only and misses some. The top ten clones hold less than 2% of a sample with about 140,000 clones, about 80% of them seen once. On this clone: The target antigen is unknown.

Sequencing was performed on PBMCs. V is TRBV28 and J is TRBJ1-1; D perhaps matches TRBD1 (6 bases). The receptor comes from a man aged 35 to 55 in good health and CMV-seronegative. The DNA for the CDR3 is TGTGCCAGCAGTTTATCGGGGGGCGGGTACACTGAAGCTTTCTTT. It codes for CASSLSGGGYTEAFF.